The 9 T cell receptor beta chains given below trace back to one sample, sequenced in a study of blood T cell repertoires in COVID-19. The data were produced by immunoSEQ multiplex PCR, yet TCRdb's version contains in-frame clones alone and is incomplete. This table holds roughly 41,000 clones, about 85% found once. Specimen: peripheral blood. Receptors were obtained from a woman older than 75 with acute or convalescent COVID-19.

J is TRBJ2-7 and V is TRBV5-1, with 9 bases lining up with TRBD1. The CDR3 loop spans 14 amino acids. CDR1 is SGHRS, CDR2 YFSETQ, per germline. Trimming cost V 4 bases and J 4 bases; bases outside gene matches: 6. CDR3 sequence reads: CASSNGQGFYEQYF. CDR3 nucleotide sequence: TGCGCCAGCAGCAACGGACAGGGGTTTTACGAGCAGTACTTC.

The chain employs TRBV7-9 and TRBJ1-2; no reliable D call. The CDR3 is 12 residues long. With 4 bases removed from V and 4 bases from J, the gap between germline ends came to 7 bases. CDR1 is SEHNR and CDR2 is FQNEAQ in the germline V gene (reference sequence). The CDR3 spells CASSYLSYGYTF. CDR3 DNA: TGTGCCAGCAGCTATTTGAGCTATGGCTACACCTTC. The full variable domain, rest sourced from reference TRBV7-9 and TRBJ1-2, is DTGVSQNPRHKITKRGQNVTFRCDPISEHNRLYWYRQTLGQGPEFLTYFQNEAQLEKSRLLSDRFSAERPKGSFSTLEIQRTEQGDSAMYLCASSYLSYGYTFGSGTRLTVV.

Here the CDR3 reads CAWSADRGSGNTIYF. The CDR3, as DNA: TGTGCCTGGAGCGCGGACAGGGGGTCCGGAAACACCATATATTTT. The chain links TRBV30 to TRBJ1-3, with TRBD1 matching 10 bases. The germline gives CDR1 GTSNPN, CDR2 SVGIG (reference sequence). J lost 4 bases, V lost 3 bases, and 6 bases had no gene match. The CDR3 covers 15 residues.

The chain recombines TRBV9 with TRBJ1-1; D gene unclear. Germline-derived CDR1 and CDR2 are SGDLS and YYNGEE. This CDR3 comprises 13 residues. V was trimmed by 0 bases and J by 2 bases, leaving 5 bases between them. For the CDR3, the DNA is TGTGCCAGCAGCGTAGGTACTAACACTGAAGCTTTCTTT. This sequence encodes CASSVGTNTEAFF.

V is TRBV5-4 and J is TRBJ2-3, with TRBD2 as a possible D gene (5 bases). Trimming left V 0 bases short and J 9 bases short, with 17 bases between. The V gene's germline CDR1 is SGHNT and CDR2 YYREEE (reference sequence). This CDR3 is built from 15 residues. CDR3 protein: CASSLGTQRVATQYF. CDR3 nucleotides: TGTGCCAGCAGCTTGGGGACTCAAAGAGTAGCCACGCAGTATTTT.

The V call is TRBV3-1 (or the pseudogene TRBV3-2), the J call TRBJ2-1; a possible D gene is TRBD1 (6 bases). Germline V gene sequence: CDR1 LGHDT, CDR2 YNNKEL (reference sequence). V was trimmed by 4 bases and J by 7 bases, leaving 17 bases between them. There are 15 residues in the CDR3. CDR3 coding DNA: TGTGCCAGCAGCCCCTGGGCTGGGGGCGGGAATGAGCAGTTCTTC. Its protein is CASSPWAGGGNEQFF.

This chain uses TRBV19 with TRBJ1-2; the D is unclear. CDR1 is LNHDA, CDR2 SQIVND, per germline (reference sequence). This CDR3 region has 16 residues. V lost 4 bases to trimming and J lost 7 bases, with 22 bases between them. The CDR3 reads CASSNEGFIWSGGYTF. The CDR3 DNA reads TGTGCCAGTAGTAATGAGGGATTCATATGGAGCGGTGGCTACACCTTC. The whole variable domain, remainder taken from reference TRBV19 and TRBJ1-2, is DGGITQSPKYLFRKEGQNVTLSCEQNLNHDAMYWYRQDPGQGLRLIYYSQIVNDFQKGDIAEGYSVSREKKESFPLTVTSAQKNPTAFYLCASSNEGFIWSGGYTFGSGTRLTVV.

The chain joins TRBV5-1 to TRBJ1-2; 8 bases align to TRBD1. The junction had 9 bases not matched to a gene; V was cut back by 4 bases and J by 4 bases. There are 15 residues in the CDR3. CDR1 is SGHRS and CDR2 is YFSETQ in the germline V gene. The CDR3: CASSLLQGAGYGYTF. The DNA for the CDR3 is TGCGCCAGCAGCCTACTTCAGGGGGCCGGCTATGGCTACACCTTC.

V and J are TRBV7-9 and TRBJ1-4; D is unresolved. Germline-derived CDR1 and CDR2 are SEHNR and FQNEAQ (reference sequence). The V end was cut by 8 bases, the J end by 0 bases, with 10 bases between. The CDR3 runs 14 residues. The CDR3 loop is CASSKSATNEKLFF. CDR3 in DNA: TGTGCCAGCTCCAAGTCCGCAACTAATGAAAAACTGTTTTTT.